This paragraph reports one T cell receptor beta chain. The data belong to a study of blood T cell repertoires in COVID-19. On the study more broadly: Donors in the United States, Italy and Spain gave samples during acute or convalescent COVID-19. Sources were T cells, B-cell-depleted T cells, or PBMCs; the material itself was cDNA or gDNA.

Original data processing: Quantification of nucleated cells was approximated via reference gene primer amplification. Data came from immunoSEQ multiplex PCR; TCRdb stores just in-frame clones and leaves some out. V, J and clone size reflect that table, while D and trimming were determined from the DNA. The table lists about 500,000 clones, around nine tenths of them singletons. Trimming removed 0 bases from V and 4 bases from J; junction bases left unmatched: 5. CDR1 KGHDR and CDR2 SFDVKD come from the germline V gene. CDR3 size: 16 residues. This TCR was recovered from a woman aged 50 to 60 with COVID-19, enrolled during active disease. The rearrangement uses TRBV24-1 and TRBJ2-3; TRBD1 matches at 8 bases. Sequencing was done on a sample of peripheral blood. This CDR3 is CATSDLRAGGPDTQYF. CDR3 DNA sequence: TGTGCCACCAGTGATTTGCGGGCAGGGGGCCCAGATACGCAGTATTTT.